The source of this T cell receptor beta chain is a study of blood T cell repertoires in COVID-19. Per the study methods: Reference gene primer amplification gave nucleated cell count estimates. The protocol was immunoSEQ multiplex PCR, while the TCRdb copy is restricted to in-frame clones and leaves out a portion. From that table come the V and J calls and clone size; the DNA was used to work out D and trimming. The data hold 200,000 to 250,000 clones, with 75% to 85% observed a single time. This clone was observed once. CDR1 and CDR2 (germline): SGHDT, YYEEEE. This CDR3 has 16 amino acids. V dropped 4 bases and J dropped 3 bases, with 14 bases sitting between them.

The V gene is TRBV5-6, the J gene TRBJ2-6; D not certain. The sequence was obtained from a man between 50 and 59 years old with active or convalescent COVID-19. The sample was peripheral blood. CDR3: CASSPDSFGGANVLTF. In DNA, the CDR3 is TGTGCCAGCAGCCCAGACTCGTTTGGTGGGGCCAACGTCCTGACTTTC. The whole variable domain, filled in from reference TRBV5-6 and TRBJ2-6, reads DAGVTQSPTHLIKTRGQQVTLRCSPKSGHDTVSWYQQALGQGPQFIFQYYEEEERQRGNFPDRFSGHQFPNYSSELNVNALLLGDSALYLCASSPDSFGGANVLTFGAGSRLTVL.